Below are 3 T cell receptor beta chains sequenced from a single sample in a study of blood T cell repertoires in COVID-19. Clones were read by immunoSEQ multiplex PCR, and TCRdb kept only the in-frame ones, dropping some. Of roughly 170,000 clones in the sample, roughly 90% were seen once. The sequenced material came from peripheral blood. The receptors here all came from a man between 65 and 79 years old with active or convalescent COVID-19.

A single count supports this clone. This chain connects TRBV28 to TRBJ2-3, with TRBD2 identical over 11 bases. Germline loops: CDR1 MDHEN, CDR2 SYDVKM. Trimming at V came to 2 bases and at J to 4 bases, leaving 8 bases not matched to a gene. This CDR3 contains 17 residues. CDR3 residues: CASSLPRLAGRPDTQYF. The DNA of the CDR3 is TGTGCCAGCAGTTTACCCCGACTAGCGGGAAGGCCAGATACGCAGTATTTT.

V usage is TRBV6-5 and J usage is TRBJ2-2; the D gene is possibly TRBD1 (5 bases). This CDR3 has 15 amino acids. Deletions cut 2 bases from V and 6 bases from J, with 13 bases between. Germline V lookup: CDR1 MNHEY, CDR2 SVGAGI. DNA for the CDR3: TGTGCCAGCAGTTACGGGGCCTCCTTACCCGGGGAGCTGTTTTTT. The encoded protein is CASSYGASLPGELFF.

The genes are TRBV5-1 and TRBJ1-1, with D perhaps matching TRBD1 (6 bases). This CDR3 is built from 18 residues. Trimming stripped 1 base from V and 1 base from J, with 20 bases between. In germline, CDR1 is SGHRS, CDR2 YFSETQ. CDR3 loop: CASSLMGGPPLGNTEAFF. The CDR3 nucleotides are TGCGCCAGCAGCTTGATGGGGGGGCCGCCGTTGGGGAACACTGAAGCTTTCTTT.